This TCR beta chain was found in a study of blood T cells in healthy people across ages. Across the whole study: For every two T cells, template switching captured about one barcoded beta molecule.

Primers used in a second PCR of about 7 to 12 cycles were a sample-barcoded 5' primer and a J-beta primer mix. One entry per CDR3 protein, called by TCRdb with MiXCR from the 5' RACE reads. The data show hundreds of thousands of distinct CDR3 sequences, roughly 50% seen once. The CDR3 loop spans 14 amino acids. Germline V CDR1 and CDR2: ENHRY, SYGVKD. This clonotype has only one observation. Its antigen is currently unknown. At one end the junction does not follow the germline gene, possibly because of a read error. Study-level points and caveats: The lack of PBMC sorting stopped any conclusive naive versus antigen-experienced comparison.

The sequence derives from a man aged 30 to 45 in good health. Sequences were obtained from blood. The rearrangement joins TRBV10-3 to TRBJ1-2; 8 nucleotides line up with TRBD1. The CDR3 DNA reads as TGTGTCATCAGTGAGTCGAATCAGGGGGCCAGCTACACCTTC. Translation gives CVISESNQGASYTF.